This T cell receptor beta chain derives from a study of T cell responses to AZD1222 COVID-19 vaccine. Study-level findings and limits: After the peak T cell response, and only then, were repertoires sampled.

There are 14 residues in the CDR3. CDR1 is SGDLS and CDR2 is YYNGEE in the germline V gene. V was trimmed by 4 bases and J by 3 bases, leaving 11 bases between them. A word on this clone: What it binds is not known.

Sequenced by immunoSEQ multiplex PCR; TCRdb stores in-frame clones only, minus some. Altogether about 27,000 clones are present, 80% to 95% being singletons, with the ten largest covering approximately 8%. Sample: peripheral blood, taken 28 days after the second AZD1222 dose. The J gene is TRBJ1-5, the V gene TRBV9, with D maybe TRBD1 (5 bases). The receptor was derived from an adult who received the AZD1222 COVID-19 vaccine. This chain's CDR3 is CASSRPGNNQPQHF. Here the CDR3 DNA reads TGTGCCAGCAGCCGTCCAGGGAACAATCAGCCCCAGCATTTT.